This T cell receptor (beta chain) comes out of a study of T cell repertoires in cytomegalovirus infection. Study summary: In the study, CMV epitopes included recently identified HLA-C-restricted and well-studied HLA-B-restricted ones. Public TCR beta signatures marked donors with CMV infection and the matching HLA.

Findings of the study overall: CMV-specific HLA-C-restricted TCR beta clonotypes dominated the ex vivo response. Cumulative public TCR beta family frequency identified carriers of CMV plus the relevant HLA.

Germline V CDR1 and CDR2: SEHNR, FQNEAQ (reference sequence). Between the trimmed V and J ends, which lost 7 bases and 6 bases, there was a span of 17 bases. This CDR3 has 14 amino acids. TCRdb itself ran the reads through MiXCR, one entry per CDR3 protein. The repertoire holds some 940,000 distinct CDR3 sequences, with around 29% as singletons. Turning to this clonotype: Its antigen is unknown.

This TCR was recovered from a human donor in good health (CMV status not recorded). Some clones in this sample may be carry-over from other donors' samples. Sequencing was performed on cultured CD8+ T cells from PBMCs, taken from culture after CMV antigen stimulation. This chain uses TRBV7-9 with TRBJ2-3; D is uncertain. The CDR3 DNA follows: TGTGCCAGCACATCAATTTCACAGATTGATACGCAGTATTTT. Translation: CASTSISQIDTQYF. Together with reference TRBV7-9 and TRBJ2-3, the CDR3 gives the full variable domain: DTGVSQNPRHKITKRGQNVTFRCDPISEHNRLYWYRQTLGQGPEFLTYFQNEAQLEKSRLLSDRFSAERPKGSFSTLEIQRTEQGDSAMYLCASTSISQIDTQYFGPGTRLTVL.